This T cell receptor beta chain stems from a study of blood T cell repertoires in COVID-19. As for the study in general: The United States, Italy and Spain supplied acute and convalescent COVID-19 samples.

The CDR3 totals 19 residues. Germline loops: CDR1 LNHNV, CDR2 YYDKDF (reference sequence). V trimming: 5 bases; J trimming: 3 bases; junction bases outside the gene matches: 20. Under the authors' procedure: By means of reference gene primer amplification, nucleated cell counts were estimated. Clones were sequenced by immunoSEQ multiplex PCR, and TCRdb holds only the in-frame ones, with some missing. The DNA was the basis for D and trimming; V, J and clone size are from that table. The table has about 130,000 clones, roughly four fifths seen once. Source material: peripheral blood. The rearrangement joins TRBV15 to TRBJ2-3; TRBD2 matches 7 bases. The TCR sequence derives from a man aged 40-50 years with active or convalescent COVID-19. This chain's CDR3 is CATSPFSPRAGERTDTQYF. For the CDR3, the DNA is TGTGCCACCAGCCCGTTTTCCCCTCGGGCGGGGGAAAGAACAGATACGCAGTATTTT.